This T cell receptor (beta chain) originates from a study of CD8 T cells in ankylosing spondylitis. Overall study findings and caveats: Reportedly, significant enrichment of disease-linked clones occurred in matched ankylosing spondylitis synovial fluid. Typical of ankylosing spondylitis blood, it appeared, was a TCR beta motif of under 10 highly homologous variants. Previously reported in reactive arthritis synovial fluid and blood were some of the motif variants.

A quantitative 5'-RACE method, one with molecular barcodes, was used to make TCR beta libraries. From the 5' RACE reads, TCRdb called clonotypes with MiXCR, one entry per CDR3 protein. The sample lists 270,000 or so distinct CDR3 sequences, roughly 18% occurring once. This clonotype was seen ten or more times. Its antigen is undetermined. V shed 8 bases, J shed 8 bases, and the junction held 5 bases outside the gene matches. The CDR3 is made up of 12 amino acids. Germline-derived CDR1 and CDR2 are MNHEY and SVGAGI. The rearrangement uses TRBV6-5 and TRBJ2-2; TRBD2 agrees at 7 bases. Input material: blood, either unsorted or a sorted T cell fraction (not recorded which). The sequence was obtained from a male donor with ankylosing spondylitis or in good health (not recorded which). The CDR3 DNA reads as TGTGCCAGCTCCGGGGGGAGGGGGGAGCTGTTTTTT. The encoded protein is CASSGGRGELFF.